The 32 T cell receptor beta chains reported below all come from one sample, sequenced in a study of T cell responses to AZD1222 COVID-19 vaccine. Profiled with immunoSEQ multiplex PCR; TCRdb holds only in-frame clones, not every one. This sample has roughly 70,000 clones; roughly 80% occur once, and the top ten carry around 5.4%. The input for sequencing was peripheral blood, taken on day 0 of AZD1222 vaccination. All receptors derive from an adult in good health.

The chain uses TRBV6-5 and TRBJ2-7; D not resolved. The CDR3 covers 14 residues. V was trimmed by 6 bases and J by 1 base, leaving 13 bases between them. CDR1 is MNHEY, CDR2 SVGAGI, per germline. The CDR3 here is CASSYAVGSYEQYF. The CDR3 DNA reads TGTGCCAGCAGCTACGCCGTGGGTTCCTACGAGCAGTACTTC.

The chain combines TRBV12-3 or TRBV12-4 with TRBJ2-7; possibly TRBD1 for D (5 bases). V dropped 8 bases and J dropped 5 bases, with 10 bases sitting between them. There are 11 residues in the CDR3. The DNA for the CDR3 is TGTGCCAGCGGTAGGGGCAACGAGCAGTACTTC. Its translation is CASGRGNEQYF.

The chain is built from TRBV2 and TRBJ2-1; 7 positions match TRBD1. V gave up 1 base and J gave up 7 bases; unmatched junction bases: 7. Germline CDR1 is SNHLY and CDR2 is FYNNEI. The CDR3 is 15 residues long. The CDR3 protein is CASSEGQGEFNEQFF. CDR3 DNA: TGTGCCAGCAGTGAAGGGCAGGGGGAGTTTAATGAGCAGTTCTTC.

The chain uses TRBV11-3 and TRBJ2-1; D assignment may be TRBD1 or TRBD2 (5 bases each). CDR3 length equals 15 residues. V lost 5 bases and J lost 0, with 11 bases in between. Germline loops: CDR1 SGHNT, CDR2 YENEEA. CDR3 region: CASSPGGTSYNEQFF. The DNA for the CDR3 is TGTGCCAGCAGCCCTGGGGGTACCTCCTACAATGAGCAGTTCTTC.

The chain has TRBV5-1 and TRBJ2-5, with a tentative D call TRBD1 (6 bases). Trimming removed 9 bases at V and 1 base at J, with 10 bases between. CDR1 SGHRS and CDR2 YFSETQ come from the germline V gene. This CDR3 contains 12 residues. CDR3 sequence: CATTDSQETQYF. For the CDR3, the DNA is TGCGCCACAACGGACAGCCAAGAGACCCAGTACTTC.

V gene TRBV9 combines with J gene TRBJ2-5; possible D gene TRBD2, 7 bases. This CDR3 contains 14 residues. The germline V gene has CDR1 SGDLS and CDR2 YYNGEE. The V and J ends lost 4 bases and 5 bases respectively, with 15 bases between them. CDR3 loop: CASSLEGGPETQYF. The CDR3 region has the DNA TGTGCCAGCAGCCTCGAGGGGGGGCCGGAGACCCAGTACTTC.

The chain carries TRBV6-5 and TRBJ2-1; tentative D call: TRBD2 (6 bases). The CDR3 runs 12 residues. CDR1 and CDR2 (germline): MNHEY, SVGAGI. V was clipped by 6 bases and J by 12 bases, with 15 bases between them. This chain's CDR3 is CASSDLGGVQFF. CDR3 in DNA: TGTGCCAGCAGCGACCTCGGGGGTGTGCAGTTCTTC.

The chain has TRBV2 and TRBJ2-3; TRBD2 aligns across 8 bases. This CDR3 has 17 amino acids. Germline V CDR1 and CDR2: SNHLY, FYNNEI. The V gene end was trimmed by 4 bases and the J gene end by 3 bases; junction bases not matched to a gene: 12. CDR3 nucleotide sequence: TGTGCCAGCAGTGGCCGGGGGGGACTGGGCGGTACAGATACGCAGTATTTT. Encoded protein: CASSGRGGLGGTDTQYF.

The chain joins TRBV19 to TRBJ1-1, with D possibly being TRBD1 (6 bases). V was clipped by 6 bases and J by 6 bases, with 17 bases between them. Germline CDR1 and CDR2: LNHDA and SQIVND (reference sequence). The CDR3 sequence is 14 residues long. The CDR3: CASRPTGGAAEAFF. In DNA form, the CDR3 reads TGTGCCAGTAGACCCACCGGGGGGGCAGCTGAAGCTTTCTTT.

The chain is built from TRBV7-9 and TRBJ2-1; weak D call: TRBD1 (7 bases). The germline V gene has CDR1 SEHNR and CDR2 FQNEAQ (reference sequence). Trimming pared 5 bases from V and 6 bases from J, leaving 20 bases between. There are 16 residues in the CDR3. The CDR3 sequence is CASSPPTGRNVNEQFF. For the CDR3, the DNA is TGTGCCAGCAGCCCCCCGACAGGGAGGAATGTCAATGAGCAGTTCTTC.

The genes are TRBV15 and TRBJ1-2; D perhaps matches TRBD1 (5 bases). The V gene's germline CDR1 is LNHNV and CDR2 YYDKDF (reference sequence). This CDR3 comprises 13 residues. V was shortened by 8 bases and J by 4 bases, with 14 bases between the two germline ends. The CDR3 here is CATAIGATYGYTF. The CDR3 nucleotides are TGTGCCACCGCAATTGGGGCTACCTATGGCTACACCTTC.

V gene TRBV6-5 combines with J gene TRBJ1-6; D not resolved. The germline gives CDR1 MNHEY, CDR2 SVGAGI. The V and J ends lost 8 bases and 0 bases respectively, with 11 bases between them. This CDR3 is 15 amino acids long. The CDR3 DNA sequence: TGTGCCAGCGGGCCCCTGAGCTCCTATAATTCACCCCTCCACTTT. Translating it yields CASGPLSSYNSPLHF.

The chain combines TRBV18 with TRBJ2-6; the D call may be TRBD1 or TRBD2 (5 bases each). The V end lost 4 bases, the J end lost 2 bases, and 12 bases lay between the germline ends. This CDR3 is 16 amino acids long. Germline CDR1 is KGHSH and CDR2 is LQKENI. The CDR3 loop is CASSREGPTGANVLTF. In nucleotides, the CDR3 is TGTGCCAGCTCACGTGAGGGGCCGACTGGGGCCAACGTCCTGACTTTC.

V gene TRBV4-3 combines with J gene TRBJ1-1; 7 nucleotides align to TRBD1. The J segment lost 7 bases and the V segment lost 2 bases, leaving 4 bases of the junction unmatched. Germline V lookup: CDR1 LGHNA, CDR2 YSLEER. CDR3 length: 13 amino acids. The CDR3: CASSQNRGGEAFF. CDR3 in DNA: TGCGCCAGCAGCCAAAACAGGGGTGGTGAAGCTTTCTTT.

This clone was seen more than once but under ten times. The rearrangement joins TRBV30 to TRBJ1-2; no firm D call. CDR1 is GTSNPN, CDR2 SVGIG, per germline (reference sequence). The CDR3 extends over 13 amino acids. The V gene lost 2 bases and the J gene lost 3 bases, with 10 bases spanning the gap. The DNA of the CDR3 is TGTGCCTGGAGTAGAGTACGAGACTATGGCTACACCTTC. Translating it yields CAWSRVRDYGYTF.

The gene calls are TRBV5-1 and TRBJ1-1; D gene ambiguous. Germline V lookup: CDR1 SGHRS, CDR2 YFSETQ. Trimming cost V 0 bases and J 0 bases, with 6 bases left between them. The CDR3 runs to 14 residues. The CDR3 DNA reads TGCGCCAGCAGCTTGGCCCGGATGAACACTGAAGCTTTCTTT. This codes for CASSLARMNTEAFF.

The chain recombines TRBV5-1 with TRBJ2-2; D gene ambiguous. The CDR3 loop spans 14 amino acids. V lost 3 bases and J lost 3, with 9 bases in between. CDR1 and CDR2 (germline): SGHRS, YFSETQ. CDR3 region: CASSSDSYTGELFF. CDR3 DNA sequence: TGCGCCAGCAGCTCTGATTCATACACCGGGGAGCTGTTTTTT. Using reference TRBV5-1 and TRBJ2-2 for the parts outside the CDR3, the full variable domain is KAGVTQTPRYLIKTRGQQVTLSCSPISGHRSVSWYQQTPGQGLQFLFEYFSETQRNKGNFPGRFSGRQFSNSRSEMNVSTLELGDSALYLCASSSDSYTGELFFGEGSRLTVL.

The chain is built from TRBV29-1 and TRBJ1-1; 9 bases align to TRBD1. The germline V gene has CDR1 SQVTM and CDR2 ANQGSEA. The length of the CDR3 is 12 residues. V trimming: 4 bases; J trimming: 4 bases; junction bases outside the gene matches: 1. CDR3 DNA sequence: TGCAGCGTTGTGACAGGGGGCACTGAAGCTTTCTTT. Translating it yields CSVVTGGTEAFF.

The rearrangement joins TRBV7-2 to TRBJ2-7, with 7 bases matching TRBD1. J lost 7 bases, V lost 2 bases, and 14 bases had no gene match. The CDR3 totals 16 residues. The germline CDR1 and CDR2 sequences are SGHTA and FQGNSA. In DNA form, the CDR3 reads TGTGCCAGCAGCTTATCCTACAGGGGTGGGGCAGGGGAGCAGTACTTC. Residues: CASSLSYRGGAGEQYF.

The genes are TRBV3-1 (or the pseudogene TRBV3-2) and TRBJ2-7; D is unresolved. The germline V gene has CDR1 LGHDT and CDR2 YNNKEL (reference sequence). This CDR3 comprises 12 residues. V lost 5 bases to trimming and J lost 3 bases, with 8 bases between them. CDR3 sequence (DNA): TGTGCCAGCAGCAAATGGGGCTACGAGCAGTACTTC. Amino acid sequence: CASSKWGYEQYF.

This clone was recorded once. This chain links TRBV24-1 with TRBJ2-7, with D perhaps matching TRBD2 (5 bases). The V end was cut by 9 bases, the J end by 7 bases, with 15 bases between. CDR1 and CDR2 (germline): KGHDR, SFDVKD. This CDR3 comprises 12 residues. The CDR3 DNA sequence: TGTGCCACCGCCGATCACTCGGGGGAGCAGTACTTC. Its protein product is CATADHSGEQYF.

Only one count was recorded for this clone. CDR3 DNA: TGTGCCAGCAGGGCTGACAGAAACACTGAAGCTTTCTTT. It translates to CASRADRNTEAFF. The chain carries TRBV2 and TRBJ1-1, with a possible D match to TRBD1 (5 bases). V was trimmed by 6 bases and J by 2 bases, leaving 10 bases between them. There are 13 residues in the CDR3. Looked up from germline, CDR1 is SNHLY and CDR2 is FYNNEI.

This clone showed up just a few times. The V call is TRBV4-3, the J call TRBJ2-7; D gene uncertain. V lost 1 base to trimming and J lost 2 bases, with 6 bases between them. The germline gives CDR1 LGHNA, CDR2 YSLEER. The CDR3 has 13 amino acids. The CDR3 DNA reads as TGCGCCAGCAGCCAAGCGCTTACCTACGAGCAGTACTTC. It yields the protein CASSQALTYEQYF.

The gene calls are TRBV19 and TRBJ1-1; D is unclear. V was pared by 5 bases and J by 4 bases, with 14 bases between. Germline loops: CDR1 LNHDA, CDR2 SQIVND (reference sequence). The CDR3 is 14 amino acids. CDR3 sequence (DNA): TGTGCCAGTAGTTCTAAGGGTCGTGGCACTGAAGCTTTCTTT. Protein: CASSSKGRGTEAFF.

The count of this clone is one. This chain joins TRBV5-4 and TRBJ1-2; D call uncertain. Germline values: CDR1 SGHNT, CDR2 YYREEE (reference sequence). With 0 bases removed from V and 5 bases from J, the gap between germline ends came to 14 bases. CDR3 length equals 15 residues. CDR3 sequence (DNA): TGTGCCAGCAGCTTGGCCGGAAACAGTCGATATGGCTACACCTTC. Translating gives CASSLAGNSRYGYTF.

This clone was picked up a small number of times. The gene calls are TRBV4-3 and TRBJ1-2; D unclear. Germline V lookup: CDR1 LGHNA, CDR2 YSLEER. The ends were cut back, 0 bases at V and 4 bases at J, with 18 bases in the middle. This CDR3 comprises 17 residues. The CDR3 spells CASSQEMGFKQSYGYTF. The CDR3 nucleotides are TGCGCCAGCAGCCAAGAGATGGGATTTAAACAGAGCTATGGCTACACCTTC.

The chain employs TRBV18 and TRBJ1-5, with a tentative D call TRBD1 (5 bases). The CDR3 contains 13 residues. V shed 3 bases and J shed 5 bases, with 8 bases lying between them. CDR1 KGHSH and CDR2 LQKENI come from the germline V gene. The CDR3 nucleotides are TGTGCCAGCTCACCCCCGGGGGATCAGCCCCAGCATTTT. Amino acids: CASSPPGDQPQHF. The entire variable domain, with the rest obtained from reference TRBV18 and TRBJ1-5, is as follows: NAGVMQNPRHLVRRRGQEARLRCSPMKGHSHVYWYRQLPEEGLKFMVYLQKENIIDESGMPKERFSAEFPKEGPSILRIQQVVRGDSAAYFCASSPPGDQPQHFGDGTRLSIL.

Regarding this clone: The junction and the germline gene differ at one end; a read error may be behind it. The rearrangement joins TRBV19 to TRBJ1-5, with unresolved D. This CDR3 comprises 15 residues. CDR1 and CDR2 from the germline V gene are LNHDA and SQIVND (reference sequence). The chain's CDR3 is CASSIVWADNQPQHF. DNA for the CDR3: TGTGCCAGTAGTATAGTGTGGGCAGACAATCAGCCTCAGCATTTT.

This clone was counted a single time. The V gene is TRBV5-4, the J gene TRBJ1-1; D is unresolved. Germline lookup yields CDR1 SGHNT and CDR2 YYREEE (reference sequence). V was pared by 1 base and J by 7 bases, with 8 bases between. This CDR3 is built from 12 residues. DNA of the CDR3: TGTGCCAGCAGCTTGTCCCACAGTGAAGCTTTCTTT. Residues: CASSLSHSEAFF.

This clone was seen a single time. This chain joins TRBV19 and TRBJ2-3; TRBD2 matches 10 bases. The length of the CDR3 is 17 residues. Trimming removed 3 bases from V and 0 bases from J; junction bases left unmatched: 6. Germline CDR1 LNHDA, CDR2 SQIVND (reference sequence). The CDR3 sequence: CASSMPSGGTSTDTQYF. The CDR3 nucleotides read TGTGCCAGTAGTATGCCTAGCGGGGGAACTAGCACAGATACGCAGTATTTT.

The chain joins TRBV19 to TRBJ2-3; a possible D gene is TRBD1 (6 bases). V shed 3 bases and J shed 1 base, with 14 bases lying between them. Germline V gene sequence: CDR1 LNHDA, CDR2 SQIVND (reference sequence). The length of the CDR3 is 16 residues. The CDR3 bases are TGTGCCAGTAGTATCTCAGGGGTCAGGGGCACAGATACGCAGTATTTT. It translates to CASSISGVRGTDTQYF.

The chain links TRBV7-2 to TRBJ1-4; tentative D call: TRBD1 (5 bases). The germline V gene encodes CDR1 SGHTA and CDR2 FQGNSA. Trimming took off 5 bases at V and 7 bases at J, with 14 bases between the two ends. The CDR3 contains 14 residues. The CDR3 DNA is TGTGCCAGCAGCCCCCGGATTGGGGGTGAAAAACTGTTTTTT. As protein: CASSPRIGGEKLFF.